Shown below are 21 T cell receptor beta chains from a single sample sequenced in a study of T-cell memory formation after mild COVID-19. Each CDR3 protein gets one entry after TCRdb re-called the 5' RACE reads with MiXCR. Of tens of thousands of distinct CDR3 sequences listed, approximately 7% are singletons. The sequencing input was PBMCs or a T cell subset sorted from them (not recorded which). Every receptor here comes from a man between 18 and 35 years old who had mild COVID-19 (a few samples of this study predate the infection). Cell type and time point are not known.

V gene TRBV20-1 combines with J gene TRBJ2-3, with D maybe TRBD2 (6 bases). The CDR3 consists of 13 residues. V lost 5 bases and J lost 2, with 11 bases in between. Germline V gene lookup returns CDR1 DFQATT and CDR2 SNEGSKA (reference sequence). Here the CDR3 reads CSAFREYTDTQYF. The DNA for the CDR3 is TGCAGTGCTTTTCGGGAGTACACAGATACGCAGTATTTT.

This clonotype showed up many times. The chain recombines TRBV6-5 with TRBJ1-2; no firm D call. The germline gives CDR1 MNHEY, CDR2 SVGAGI. CDR3 length: 13 amino acids. Between the trimmed V and J ends, which lost 8 bases and 10 bases, there was a span of 20 bases. The CDR3 bases are TGTGCCAGCGTGTACGGTTCCCCCCCCCTCTACACCTTC. This encodes CASVYGSPPLYTF.

This clonotype is medium-sized (0.01 to 0.1%) by share. CDR3 residues: CASSVGVDQPQHF. In DNA form, the CDR3 reads TGTGCCAGCAGCGTAGGGGTGGATCAGCCCCAGCATTTT. The rearrangement uses TRBV9 and TRBJ1-5; D is ambiguous. Germline V gene data show CDR1 as SGDLS and CDR2 as YYNGEE. V was pared by 0 bases and J by 5 bases, with 6 bases between. The CDR3 loop spans 13 amino acids.

The gene calls are TRBV18 and TRBJ1-4; D remains ambiguous. CDR1 and CDR2 from the germline V gene are KGHSH and LQKENI. V was cut by 6 bases and J by 0 bases, with 14 bases left in between. This CDR3 comprises 16 residues. DNA for the CDR3: TGTGCCAGCTCTCCCACTAGGAGTTCAACTAATGAAAAACTGTTTTTT. It encodes CASSPTRSSTNEKLFF.

In this sample, this clonotype turned up many times. The chain has TRBV12-3 or TRBV12-4 and TRBJ2-5; D unresolved. V was cut by 6 bases and J by 0 bases, with 11 bases left in between. This CDR3 spans 14 amino acids. The chain's CDR3 is CASSQARYQETQYF. For the CDR3, the DNA is TGTGCCAGCAGCCAAGCACGGTACCAAGAGACCCAGTACTTC.

This clonotype was picked up a small number of times. The chain recombines TRBV4-2 with TRBJ1-5; possibly TRBD1 for D (6 bases). CDR1 LGHNA and CDR2 YNFKEQ come from the germline V gene. The CDR3 runs 17 residues. Deletions cut 4 bases from V and 3 bases from J, with 19 bases between. DNA of the CDR3: TGTGCCAGCAGCCGGGACACGGGAGGGTCATACAATCAGCCCCAGCATTTT. Translation: CASSRDTGGSYNQPQHF.

This clonotype was seen many times. This chain joins TRBV9 and TRBJ2-5; D unresolved. From germline, CDR1 is SGDLS and CDR2 YYNGEE. This CDR3 has 13 residues. The ends were cut back, 1 base at V and 5 bases at J, with 9 bases in the middle. For the CDR3, the DNA is TGTGCCAGCAGCGTACGCTTCCACGAGACCCAGTACTTC. It codes for CASSVRFHETQYF.

This clonotype was found a few times. The chain couples TRBV7-2 to TRBJ2-2; D ambiguous. There are 13 residues in the CDR3. CDR1 SGHTA and CDR2 FQGNSA come from the germline V gene. V was trimmed by 1 base and J by 7 bases, leaving 7 bases between them. The CDR3 nucleotides read TGTGCCAGCAGCTTAGTTGCAGGCGGGGAGCTGTTTTTT. Its protein is CASSLVAGGELFF.

This clonotype was seen many times. The chain employs TRBV11-2 and TRBJ2-7; 7 positions match TRBD1. V trimming: 1 base; J trimming: 5 bases; junction bases outside the gene matches: 11. The CDR3 length is 16 residues. Per the germline V gene, CDR1 is SGHAT and CDR2 is FQNNGV. The CDR3 spells CASSLGTTGMIHEQYF. The CDR3 DNA is TGTGCCAGCAGCTTAGGGACGACAGGGATGATCCACGAGCAGTACTTC.

This clonotype was counted between two and nine times. This chain links TRBV7-2 with TRBJ2-1; D gene ambiguous. The CDR3 has 16 residues. The V end lost 3 bases, the J end lost 3 bases, and 15 bases lay between the germline ends. Germline CDR1 is SGHTA and CDR2 is FQGNSA. Written as DNA, the CDR3 is TGTGCCAGCAGCTTGGCCCCAAGTTACGGCTACAATGAGCAGTTCTTC. Its translation: CASSLAPSYGYNEQFF.

This clonotype has a count of ten or more. This sequence joins TRBV12-3 or TRBV12-4 and TRBJ2-1, with 9 positions matching TRBD1. Germline trimming cut 3 bases from V and 2 bases from J; bases unmatched to any gene: 2. The CDR3 sequence is 15 residues long. Here the CDR3 reads CASSLRQGAYNEQFF. DNA for the CDR3: TGTGCCAGCAGTTTGCGACAGGGGGCCTACAATGAGCAGTTCTTC.

This clonotype is categorized as medium-sized. The chain links TRBV7-3 to TRBJ2-3, with 8 bases lining up with TRBD1. CDR1 SGHTA and CDR2 FQGTGA come from the germline V gene. The CDR3 runs 12 residues. V gave up 6 bases and J gave up 8 bases; unmatched junction bases: 4. CDR3 nucleotides: TGTGCCAGCAGTTTCACAGGGGGTACGCAGTATTTT. As protein: CASSFTGGTQYF.

This chain links TRBV5-6 with TRBJ2-1, with D hard to call. CDR3 length: 12 residues. Germline V CDR1 and CDR2: SGHDT, YYEEEE. V lost 2 bases to trimming and J lost 7 bases, with 7 bases between them. This CDR3 reads CASSFLGNEQFF. The CDR3 region has the DNA TGTGCCAGCAGCTTCTTAGGTAATGAGCAGTTCTTC.

The table lists this clonotype with a few counts. V and J are TRBV3-1 and TRBJ1-4; tentative D call: TRBD1 (6 bases). V lost 4 bases to trimming and J lost 15 bases, with 15 bases between them. Germline-derived CDR1 and CDR2 are LGHDT and YNNKEL (reference sequence). This CDR3 region has 12 residues. For the CDR3, the DNA is TGTGCCAGCAGCCCCCAGGGGCCTAGTTTGTTTTTT. This gives the protein CASSPQGPSLFF.

In this sample, this clonotype turned up many times. This sequence joins TRBV5-1 and TRBJ1-1, with D possibly matching TRBD1 (5 bases). From germline, CDR1 is SGHRS and CDR2 YFSETQ. The CDR3 contains 13 residues. V was clipped by 4 bases and J by 1 base, with 8 bases between them. This chain's CDR3 is CASSGGGNTEAFF. In DNA, the CDR3 is TGCGCCAGCAGCGGCGGGGGGAACACTGAAGCTTTCTTT.

The V call is TRBV7-2, the J call TRBJ1-3, with a tentative D call TRBD1 (5 bases). Between the trimmed V and J ends, which lost 4 bases and 4 bases, there was a span of 14 bases. In germline, CDR1 is SGHTA, CDR2 FQGNSA. This CDR3 is built from 15 residues. CDR3 coding DNA: TGTGCCAGCAGCTGGGACCTCAAACACGGAAACACCATATATTTT. As protein: CASSWDLKHGNTIYF. The variable domain in full, completed from reference TRBV7-2 and TRBJ1-3, reads GAGVSQSPSNKVTEKGKDVELRCDPISGHTALYWYRQSLGQGLEFLIYFQGNSAPDKSGLPSDRFSAERTGGSVSTLTIQRTQQEDSAVYLCASSWDLKHGNTIYFGEGSWLTVV.

The sample holds many counts of this clonotype. The CDR3 region has the DNA TGCGCCAGCAGCTGGACAGGGGAAGGGGAAAAACTGTTTTTT. Residues: CASSWTGEGEKLFF. This chain joins TRBV5-1 and TRBJ1-4, with 9 bases lining up with TRBD1. Germline-derived CDR1 and CDR2 are SGHRS and YFSETQ. J was trimmed by 8 bases and V by 3 bases; bases with no gene match: 5. The CDR3 extends over 14 amino acids.

V is TRBV28 and J is TRBJ1-2; 7 nucleotides align to TRBD1. CDR1 and CDR2 from the germline V gene are MDHEN and SYDVKM. The ends lost 5 bases at V and 2 bases at J; junction bases unmatched: 14. CDR3 length: 17 residues. The CDR3 protein is CASSAATQTGINYGYTF. The DNA of the CDR3 is TGTGCCAGCAGTGCCGCTACTCAGACAGGGATCAACTATGGCTACACCTTC.

A few counts support this clonotype. This chain joins TRBV10-3 and TRBJ1-5, with D possibly TRBD1 on 5 matching bases. The germline V and J ends were trimmed by 3 bases and 5 bases, with 14 bases remaining between them. This CDR3 region has 15 residues. Germline V gene lookup returns CDR1 ENHRY and CDR2 SYGVKD. As DNA, the CDR3 is TGTGCCATCAGTGAATCAGGGTTGTACGATCAGCCCCAGCATTTT. As protein: CAISESGLYDQPQHF.

The rearrangement uses TRBV5-6 and TRBJ1-2; D is unclear. CDR1 and CDR2 from the germline V gene are SGHDT and YYEEEE. Trimming removed 3 bases from V and 4 bases from J, with 13 bases in between. CDR3 length: 14 residues. The DNA of the CDR3 is TGTGCCAGCAGCTCTGCTTTCGGAACCTATGGCTACACCTTC. Translating gives CASSSAFGTYGYTF.

This clonotype was counted a few times. V usage is TRBV7-2 and J usage is TRBJ2-3; D remains unclear. The CDR3 covers 12 residues. The V gene's germline CDR1 is SGHTA and CDR2 FQGNSA. The ends were cut back, 5 bases at V and 1 base at J, with 4 bases in the middle. The CDR3: CASSRRTDTQYF. CDR3 nucleotides: TGTGCCAGCAGCCGCCGCACAGATACGCAGTATTTT.